Presented here are 14 T cell receptor beta chains from one specimen sequenced in a study of T cell responses to AZD1222 COVID-19 vaccine. Data came from immunoSEQ multiplex PCR; TCRdb stores just in-frame clones and leaves some out. The table lists 130,000 or so clones, around 94% of them singletons. The starting material was peripheral blood, obtained on day 0 of AZD1222 vaccination. Source of these receptors: an adult in good health.

This chain uses TRBV19 with TRBJ1-5; possibly TRBD1 for D (6 bases). The CDR3 has 14 amino acids. The germline V and J ends were trimmed by 7 bases and 3 bases, with 13 bases remaining between them. CDR1 LNHDA and CDR2 SQIVND come from the germline V gene (reference sequence). CDR3 DNA: TGTGCCAGTACCCCGACAGGAGACAATCAGCCCCAGCATTTT. Its translation: CASTPTGDNQPQHF.

J is TRBJ1-5 and V is TRBV2, with TRBD1 matching 7 bases. This CDR3 is built from 15 residues. Germline CDR1 is SNHLY and CDR2 is FYNNEI. The junction had 7 bases not matched to a gene; V was cut back by 4 bases and J by 4 bases. CDR3 region: CASSVEGARNQPQHF. CDR3 nucleotide sequence: TGTGCCAGCAGTGTGGAGGGGGCGCGTAATCAGCCCCAGCATTTT.

The gene calls are TRBV6-5 and TRBJ2-5; the D is unclear. Germline CDR1 MNHEY, CDR2 SVGAGI. This CDR3 comprises 13 residues. Between the trimmed V and J ends, which lost 7 bases and 2 bases, there was a span of 11 bases. CDR3 DNA: TGTGCCAGCACCTCCCTAGGTCAAGAGACCCAGTACTTC. Protein product: CASTSLGQETQYF.

The V and J genes are TRBV5-5 and TRBJ1-5; possibly TRBD1 for D (6 bases). The germline V and J ends were trimmed by 3 bases and 6 bases, with 13 bases remaining between them. The CDR3 is 14 amino acids. Germline V gene lookup returns CDR1 SGHKS and CDR2 YYEKEE (reference sequence). The DNA of the CDR3 is TGTGCCAGCAGCTCGGGGGCAGGATTTCAGCCCCAGCATTTT. It encodes CASSSGAGFQPQHF. The full variable domain, its missing parts supplied by reference TRBV5-5 and TRBJ1-5, is DAGVTQSPTHLIKTRGQQVTLRCSPISGHKSVSWYQQVLGQGPQFIFQYYEKEERGRGNFPDRFSARQFPNYSSELNVNALLLGDSALYLCASSSGAGFQPQHFGDGTRLSIL.

The genes are TRBV7-9 and TRBJ1-2; possible D gene TRBD1, 5 bases. V lost 0 bases and J lost 13, with 12 bases in between. This CDR3 is 12 amino acids long. CDR1 and CDR2 (germline): SEHNR, FQNEAQ (reference sequence). CDR3 sequence (DNA): TGTGCCAGCAGCTTAGCGCTCGACAGAGCCACCTTC. Encoded protein: CASSLALDRATF.

The V call is TRBV4-1, the J call TRBJ2-1; D is possibly TRBD1 or TRBD2 (5 bases each). The CDR3 is made up of 15 amino acids. V was clipped by 1 base and J by 13 bases, with 20 bases between them. The germline CDR1 and CDR2 sequences are MGHRA and YSYEKL. CDR3 bases: TGCGCCAGCAGCCAAGTTGGGGACCTCAACGGGAATCAGTTCTTC. Its translation is CASSQVGDLNGNQFF.

This chain uses TRBV6-1 with TRBJ1-4; TRBD1 is a possible D gene (6 bases). The CDR3 extends over 15 amino acids. Germline CDR1 reads MNHNS; CDR2 reads SASEGT. V was pared by 3 bases and J by 0 bases, with 8 bases between. The CDR3 sequence is CASSDGGATNEKLFF. CDR3 DNA sequence: TGTGCCAGCAGTGATGGGGGCGCAACTAATGAAAAACTGTTTTTT.

The chain has TRBV10-2 and TRBJ2-7; the match to TRBD2 covers 10 bases. Germline V gives CDR1 WSHSY, CDR2 SAAADI. V lost 3 bases to trimming and J lost 0 bases; unmatched junction nucleotides: 2. This CDR3 contains 15 residues. This chain's CDR3 is CASSDSGRASYEQYF. In DNA form, the CDR3 reads TGCGCCAGCAGTGACAGCGGGAGGGCCTCCTACGAGCAGTACTTC.

The V call is TRBV12-5, the J call TRBJ1-2, with D possibly TRBD1 on 5 matching bases. The V end was cut by 1 base, the J end by 0 bases, with 6 bases between. From germline, CDR1 is LGHNT and CDR2 FRNRAP. The CDR3 runs to 14 residues. The CDR3 sequence is CASGLGQPNYGYTF. DNA for the CDR3: TGTGCTAGTGGTTTGGGACAGCCTAACTATGGCTACACCTTC.

The chain employs TRBV5-1 and TRBJ2-1; 7 nucleotides match TRBD2. V was pared by 0 bases and J by 0 bases, with 15 bases of the junction left unmatched. This CDR3 is 20 amino acids long. CDR1 and CDR2 from the germline V gene are SGHRS and YFSETQ. The DNA for the CDR3 is TGCGCCAGCAGCTTGGGGTACCGGGAGGCCCTACCTAGCTCCTACAATGAGCAGTTCTTC. This translates into CASSLGYREALPSSYNEQFF.

CDR3 region: CASTPLPGRYGYTF. The DNA of the CDR3 is TGTGCCAGCACCCCCCTTCCGGGTCGGTATGGCTACACCTTC. The chain recombines TRBV28 with TRBJ1-2; D remains unclear. This CDR3 is built from 14 residues. Trimming pared 7 bases from V and 5 bases from J, leaving 17 bases between. Germline loops: CDR1 MDHEN, CDR2 SYDVKM.

The V gene is TRBV2, the J gene TRBJ1-6, with D possibly being TRBD1 (6 bases). Trimming shortened V by 5 bases and J by 6 bases, and 17 bases separated the two germline ends. The CDR3 covers 16 residues. Germline V gene data show CDR1 as SNHLY and CDR2 as FYNNEI. The CDR3 is CASSLQGSLGNSPLHF. The CDR3 coding sequence is TGTGCCAGCAGTTTACAGGGATCCTTGGGTAATTCACCCCTCCACTTT.

V gene TRBV6-6 combines with J gene TRBJ1-1, with D hard to call. There are 15 residues in the CDR3. With 4 bases removed from V and 1 base from J, the gap between germline ends came to 13 bases. From germline, CDR1 is MNHNY and CDR2 SVGAGI (reference sequence). This CDR3 is CASSLGGRANTEAFF. CDR3 in DNA: TGTGCCAGCAGTTTAGGTGGGCGGGCGAACACTGAAGCTTTCTTT.

This clone was seen only once. The J gene is TRBJ2-3, the V gene TRBV5-1; D is ambiguous. There are 15 residues in the CDR3. The germline CDR1 and CDR2 sequences are SGHRS and YFSETQ. Trimming shortened V by 0 bases and J by 2 bases, and 10 bases separated the two germline ends. The CDR3 is CASSLVRRYTDTQYF. For the CDR3, the DNA is TGCGCCAGCAGCTTGGTGCGGAGATACACAGATACGCAGTATTTT.